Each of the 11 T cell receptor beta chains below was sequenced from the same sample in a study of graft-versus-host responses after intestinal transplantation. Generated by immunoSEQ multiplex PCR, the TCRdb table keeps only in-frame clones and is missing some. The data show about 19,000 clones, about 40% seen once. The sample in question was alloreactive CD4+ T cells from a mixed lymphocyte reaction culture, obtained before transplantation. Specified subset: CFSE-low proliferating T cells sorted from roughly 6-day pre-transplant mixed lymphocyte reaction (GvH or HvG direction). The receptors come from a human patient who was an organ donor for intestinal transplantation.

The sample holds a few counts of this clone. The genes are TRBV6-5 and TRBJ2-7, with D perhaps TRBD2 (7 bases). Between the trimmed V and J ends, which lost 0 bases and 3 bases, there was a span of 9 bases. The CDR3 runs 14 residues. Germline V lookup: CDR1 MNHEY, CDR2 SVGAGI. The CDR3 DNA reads TGTGCCAGCAGTTACTCAGGGGGGGTCTACGAGCAGTACTTC. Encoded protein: CASSYSGGVYEQYF.

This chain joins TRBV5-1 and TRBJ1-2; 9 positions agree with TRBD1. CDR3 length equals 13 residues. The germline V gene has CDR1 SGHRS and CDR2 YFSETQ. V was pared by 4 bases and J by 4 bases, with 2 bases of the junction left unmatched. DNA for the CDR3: TGCGCCAGCAGCCAGGACAGGGGCTATGGCTACACCTTC. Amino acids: CASSQDRGYGYTF. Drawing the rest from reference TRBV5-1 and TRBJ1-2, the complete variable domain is KAGVTQTPRYLIKTRGQQVTLSCSPISGHRSVSWYQQTPGQGLQFLFEYFSETQRNKGNFPGRFSGRQFSNSRSEMNVSTLELGDSALYLCASSQDRGYGYTFGSGTRLTVV.

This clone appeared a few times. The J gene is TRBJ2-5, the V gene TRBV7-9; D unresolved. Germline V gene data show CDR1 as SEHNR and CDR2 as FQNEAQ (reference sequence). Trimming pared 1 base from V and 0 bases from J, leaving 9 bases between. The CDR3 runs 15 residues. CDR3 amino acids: CASSLGRRNQETQYF. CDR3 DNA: TGTGCCAGCAGCTTAGGCCGACGGAACCAAGAGACCCAGTACTTC.

The DNA for the CDR3 is TGTGCCAGCAGCTTACGAGGCCACACCTTC. As protein: CASSLRGHTF. This sequence joins TRBV11-2 and TRBJ1-2; D remains unclear. The CDR3 covers 10 residues. Germline values: CDR1 SGHAT, CDR2 FQNNGV. V lost 2 bases and J 12 bases, leaving 7 bases between the germline ends.

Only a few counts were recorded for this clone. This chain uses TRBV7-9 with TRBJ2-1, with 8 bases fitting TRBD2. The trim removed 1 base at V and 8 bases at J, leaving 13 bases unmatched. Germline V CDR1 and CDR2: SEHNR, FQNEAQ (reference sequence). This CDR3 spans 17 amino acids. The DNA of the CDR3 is TGTGCCAGCAGCTTAGTAGTATTTCTCGGGAGGGCCGATGAGCAGTTCTTC. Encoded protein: CASSLVVFLGRADEQFF.

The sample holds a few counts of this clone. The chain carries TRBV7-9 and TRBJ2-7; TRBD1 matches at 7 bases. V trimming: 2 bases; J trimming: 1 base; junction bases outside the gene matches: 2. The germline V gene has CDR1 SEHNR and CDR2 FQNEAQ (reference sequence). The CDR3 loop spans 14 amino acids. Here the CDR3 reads CASSLLQGSYEQYF. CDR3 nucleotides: TGTGCCAGCAGCTTACTACAGGGGTCCTACGAGCAGTACTTC.

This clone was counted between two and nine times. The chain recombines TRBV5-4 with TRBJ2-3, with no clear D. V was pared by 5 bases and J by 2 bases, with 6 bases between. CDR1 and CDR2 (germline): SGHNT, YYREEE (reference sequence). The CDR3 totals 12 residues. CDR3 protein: CASSYFTDTQYF. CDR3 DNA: TGTGCCAGCAGTTATTTCACAGATACGCAGTATTTT.

The CDR3 loop is CASSSGSTDTQYF. The CDR3 bases are TGTGCCAGCAGCAGCGGGAGCACAGATACGCAGTATTTT. V usage is TRBV7-3 and J usage is TRBJ2-3; maybe TRBD2 (6 bases). V shed 5 bases and J shed 0 bases, with 6 bases lying between them. This CDR3 spans 13 amino acids. Germline lookup yields CDR1 SGHTA and CDR2 FQGTGA.

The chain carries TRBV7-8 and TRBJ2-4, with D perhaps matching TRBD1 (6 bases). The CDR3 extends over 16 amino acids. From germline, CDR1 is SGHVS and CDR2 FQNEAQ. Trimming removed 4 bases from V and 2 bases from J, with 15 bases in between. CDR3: CASSSQGQGPKNIQYF. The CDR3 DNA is TGTGCCAGCAGCTCACAGGGTCAGGGTCCCAAAAACATTCAGTACTTC.

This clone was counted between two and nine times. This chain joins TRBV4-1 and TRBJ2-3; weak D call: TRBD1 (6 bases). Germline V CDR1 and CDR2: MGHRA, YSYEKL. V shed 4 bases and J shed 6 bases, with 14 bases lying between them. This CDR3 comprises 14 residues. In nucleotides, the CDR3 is TGCGCCAGCAGCCGACAGGACCTCGCCGATACGCAGTATTTT. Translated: CASSRQDLADTQYF.

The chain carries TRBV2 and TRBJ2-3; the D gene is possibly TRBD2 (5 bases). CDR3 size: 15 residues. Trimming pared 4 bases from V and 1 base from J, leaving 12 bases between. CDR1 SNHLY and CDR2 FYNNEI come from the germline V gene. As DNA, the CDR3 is TGTGCCAGCAGTGTTGACGCGGGTGGCACAGATACGCAGTATTTT. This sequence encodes CASSVDAGGTDTQYF.